Each of the 11 T cell receptor beta chains below was sequenced from the same sample in a study of blood T cell repertoires in COVID-19. Generated by immunoSEQ multiplex PCR, the TCRdb table keeps only in-frame clones and is missing some. This sample has 150,000 to 200,000 clones, with more than 75% found just once. The material sequenced was peripheral blood. The receptors here all came from a human donor in a cohort sampled during active COVID-19.

The chain combines TRBV7-2 with TRBJ2-5, with 11 bases aligning to TRBD2. The CDR3 totals 17 residues. Trimming cost V 2 bases and J 2 bases; bases outside gene matches: 7. Looked up from germline, CDR1 is SGHTA and CDR2 is FQGNSA. The chain's CDR3 is CASSLTSGGSGQETQYF. The CDR3 nucleotides read TGTGCCAGCAGCTTAACTAGCGGGGGAAGTGGACAAGAGACCCAGTACTTC.

The chain carries TRBV6-5 and TRBJ2-2, with TRBD1 matching 9 bases. The germline V gene encodes CDR1 MNHEY and CDR2 SVGAGI. CDR3 size: 15 residues. With V trimmed by 4 bases and J by 4 bases, 4 bases remained unmatched. CDR3 sequence (DNA): TGTGCCAGCAGTTTGAAACAGGGGGCCACCGGGGAGCTGTTTTTT. Translating it yields CASSLKQGATGELFF.

The chain couples TRBV19 to TRBJ1-5; 7 bases are a match to TRBD1. Germline V gene lookup returns CDR1 LNHDA and CDR2 SQIVND (reference sequence). The CDR3 has 16 residues. The J segment lost 0 bases and the V segment lost 1 base, leaving 3 bases of the junction unmatched. As DNA, the CDR3 is TGTGCCAGTAGTATAGTCGGGACAGCTAGCAATCAGCCCCAGCATTTT. Amino acid sequence: CASSIVGTASNQPQHF.

This rearrangement joins TRBV6-4 to TRBJ2-1; tentative D call: TRBD2 (7 bases). The germline gives CDR1 MRHNA, CDR2 SNTAGT. V was clipped by 4 bases and J by 4 bases, with 11 bases between them. The CDR3 sequence is 14 residues long. The CDR3 DNA follows: TGTGCCAGCAGTGCTAAGGGGGGGTACAATGAGCAGTTCTTC. This sequence encodes CASSAKGGYNEQFF.

J is TRBJ2-2 and V is TRBV3-1 (or the pseudogene TRBV3-2); 16 bases match TRBD2. The CDR3 has 16 residues. V lost 4 bases to trimming and J lost 7 bases; unmatched junction nucleotides: 3. Germline lookup yields CDR1 LGHDT and CDR2 YNNKEL (reference sequence). CDR3 in DNA: TGTGCCAGCAGCCCGGGACTAGCGGGGGGGATCGGGGAGCTGTTTTTT. Encoded protein: CASSPGLAGGIGELFF.

This chain links TRBV5-1 with TRBJ1-2; D is unclear. V shed 2 bases and J shed 2 bases, with 7 bases lying between them. The CDR3 has 13 residues. Germline lookup yields CDR1 SGHRS and CDR2 YFSETQ. The CDR3 region is CASSFRENYGYTF. The CDR3 DNA follows: TGCGCCAGCAGCTTTCGGGAAAACTATGGCTACACCTTC.

The chain joins TRBV3-1 (or the pseudogene TRBV3-2) to TRBJ1-1, with D possibly TRBD1 on 6 matching bases. This CDR3 has 12 amino acids. Germline values: CDR1 LGHDT, CDR2 YNNKEL (reference sequence). V was trimmed by 7 bases and J by 6 bases, leaving 12 bases between them. The DNA for the CDR3 is TGTGCCAGCACCCAGGGGAGAGCTGAAGCTTTCTTT. Amino acid sequence: CASTQGRAEAFF.

The chain carries TRBV11-2 and TRBJ2-1; D might be TRBD2 (5 bases). V was trimmed by 3 bases and J by 0 bases, leaving 9 bases between them. Germline assignment: CDR1 SGHAT and CDR2 FQNNGV. This CDR3 spans 15 amino acids. CDR3 DNA: TGTGCCAGCAGCTTGGACTCGAGCTCCTACAATGAGCAGTTCTTC. Protein product: CASSLDSSSYNEQFF.

The chain uses TRBV9 and TRBJ1-2; tentatively, D is TRBD1 (5 bases). In germline, CDR1 is SGDLS, CDR2 YYNGEE. This CDR3 is 16 amino acids long. Trimming pared 0 bases from V and 4 bases from J, leaving 16 bases between. CDR3 sequence reads: CASSVGSRQTSYGYTF. CDR3 nucleotides: TGTGCCAGCAGCGTAGGTTCGAGACAGACAAGCTATGGCTACACCTTC.

V gene TRBV14 combines with J gene TRBJ2-1; 8 nucleotides align to TRBD2. CDR1 and CDR2 (germline): SGHDN, FVKESK. V was pared by 3 bases and J by 4 bases, with 11 bases of the junction left unmatched. This CDR3 is built from 17 residues. The CDR3 spells CASSHSSGRRFYNEQFF. The CDR3 DNA reads TGTGCCAGCAGCCACTCAAGCGGGAGAAGATTTTACAATGAGCAGTTCTTC.

This chain links TRBV30 with TRBJ1-5, with 9 nucleotides matching TRBD1. This CDR3 is 13 amino acids long. V trimming: 3 bases; J trimming: 7 bases; junction bases outside the gene matches: 4. Germline lookup yields CDR1 GTSNPN and CDR2 SVGIG (reference sequence). Written as DNA, the CDR3 is TGTGCCTGGAGGGGACAGGGAAGACAGCCCCAGCATTTT. It specifies CAWRGQGRQPQHF.